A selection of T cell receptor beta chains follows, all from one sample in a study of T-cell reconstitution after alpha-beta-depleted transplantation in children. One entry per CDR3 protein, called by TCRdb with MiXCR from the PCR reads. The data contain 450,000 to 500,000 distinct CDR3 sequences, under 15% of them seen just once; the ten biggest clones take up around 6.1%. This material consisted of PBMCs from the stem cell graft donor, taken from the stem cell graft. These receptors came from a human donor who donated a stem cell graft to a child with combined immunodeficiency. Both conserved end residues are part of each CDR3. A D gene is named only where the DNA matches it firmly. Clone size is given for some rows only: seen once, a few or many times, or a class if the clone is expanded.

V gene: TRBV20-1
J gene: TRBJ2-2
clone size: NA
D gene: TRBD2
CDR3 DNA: TGCAGTGCTACTAGCGGGGGGGTCAGGGAGCTGTTTTTT
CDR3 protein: CSATSGGVRELFF

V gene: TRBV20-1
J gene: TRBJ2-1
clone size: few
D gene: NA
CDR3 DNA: TGCAGTGCTAACCCGGGGGTCCCACCGGAGGGTGAGCAGTTCTTC
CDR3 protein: CSANPGVPPEGEQFF

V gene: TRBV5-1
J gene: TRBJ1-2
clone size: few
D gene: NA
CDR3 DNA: TGCGCCAGCAGCTTGGCCGGTAGGGCACACCCTAACTATGGCTACACCTTC
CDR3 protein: CASSLAGRAHPNYGYTF

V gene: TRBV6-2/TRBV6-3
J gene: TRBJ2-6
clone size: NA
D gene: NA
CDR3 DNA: TGTGCCAGCAGTTACTGGGGTGGGGCCAACGTCCTGACTTTC
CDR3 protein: CASSYWGGANVLTF

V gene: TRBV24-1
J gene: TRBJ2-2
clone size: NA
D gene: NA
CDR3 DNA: TGTGCCACCAGTGACCCCACTAGTCACACCGGGGAGCTGTTTTTT
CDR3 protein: CATSDPTSHTGELFF

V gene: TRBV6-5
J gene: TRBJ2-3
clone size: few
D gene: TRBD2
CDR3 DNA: TGTGCCAGCAGTTACCAGGGACTAGCGGGAGGGGATACGCAGTATTTT
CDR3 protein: CASSYQGLAGGDTQYF

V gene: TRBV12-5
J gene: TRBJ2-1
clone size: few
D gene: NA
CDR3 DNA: TGTGCTAGTGGTTTGGTAATGTGGAGGGGTTCTCGGTATTCCTACAATGAGCAGTTCTTC
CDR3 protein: CASGLVMWRGSRYSYNEQFF

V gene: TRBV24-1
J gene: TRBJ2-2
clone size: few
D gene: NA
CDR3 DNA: TGTGCCACCAGTGATTTAGTTATACAGGGAGTCGGGGAGCTGTTTTTT
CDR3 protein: CATSDLVIQGVGELFF

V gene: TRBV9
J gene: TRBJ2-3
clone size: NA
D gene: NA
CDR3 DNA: TGTGCCAGCAGCGTAAATCCCGCGGGGCCAGATACGCAGTATTTT
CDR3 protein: CASSVNPAGPDTQYF

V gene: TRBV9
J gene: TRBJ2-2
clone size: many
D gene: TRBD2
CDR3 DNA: TGTGCCAGCAGCGTAGGGAGCGGGGAGGGCACCGGGGAGCTGTTTTTT
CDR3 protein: CASSVGSGEGTGELFF

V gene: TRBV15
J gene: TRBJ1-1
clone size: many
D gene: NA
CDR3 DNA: TGTGCCACCAGCAGTGGGGGAGACGTGGGGCCCAGGGGAGCTTTCTTT
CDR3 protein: CATSSGGDVGPRGAFF

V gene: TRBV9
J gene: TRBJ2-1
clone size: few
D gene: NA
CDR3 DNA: TGTGCCAGCAGCGTAGAGGGAGGGGACAGAGGGGAGCAGTTCTTC
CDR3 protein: CASSVEGGDRGEQFF

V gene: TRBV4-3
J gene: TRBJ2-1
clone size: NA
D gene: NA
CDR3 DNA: TGCGCCAGCAGCTCTCGACTGGATTACAATGAGCAGTTCTTC
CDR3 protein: CASSSRLDYNEQFF

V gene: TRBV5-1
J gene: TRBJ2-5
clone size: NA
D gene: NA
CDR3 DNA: TGCGCCAGCAGCTTGGCAGGGACCGGGGAGACCCAGTACTTC
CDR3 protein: CASSLAGTGETQYF

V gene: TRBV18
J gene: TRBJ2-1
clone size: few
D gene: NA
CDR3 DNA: TGTGCCAGCTCACCGGAGCACAATGAGCAGTTCTTC
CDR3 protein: CASSPEHNEQFF

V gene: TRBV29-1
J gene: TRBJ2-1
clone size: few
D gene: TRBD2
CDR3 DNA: TGCAGCGTTGAGGGACTAGCGGGAAGGAGCTCCTACAATGAGCAGTTCTTC
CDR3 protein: CSVEGLAGRSSYNEQFF

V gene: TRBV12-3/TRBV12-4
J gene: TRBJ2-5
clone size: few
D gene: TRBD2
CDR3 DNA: TGTGCCAGCAGTTTCTCGACTAGCGGGATCGGAGAGACCCAGTACTTC
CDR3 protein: CASSFSTSGIGETQYF

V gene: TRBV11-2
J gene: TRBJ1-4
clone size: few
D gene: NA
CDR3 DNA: TGTGCCAGCAGCTTGGGGGTCAGGGAGCCACCAACTAATGAAAAACTGTTTTTT
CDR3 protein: CASSLGVREPPTNEKLFF

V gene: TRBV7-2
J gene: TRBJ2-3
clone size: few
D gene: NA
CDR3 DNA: TGTGCCAGCAGCTCAACTTGGGCTGCGGGGAATACGCAGTATTTT
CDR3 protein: CASSSTWAAGNTQYF

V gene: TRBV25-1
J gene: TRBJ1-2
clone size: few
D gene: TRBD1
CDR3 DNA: TGTGCCAGCAGACTCAATCAGGACAGGGGGTTAGATGGCTACACCTTC
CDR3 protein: CASRLNQDRGLDGYTF

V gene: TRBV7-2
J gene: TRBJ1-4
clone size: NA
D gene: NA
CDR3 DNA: TGTGCCAGCAGCCGGGACTCCTCAAGGGATGAAAAACTGTTTTTT
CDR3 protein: CASSRDSSRDEKLFF

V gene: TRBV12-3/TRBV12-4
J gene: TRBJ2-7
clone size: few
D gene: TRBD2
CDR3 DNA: TGTGCCAGCAGACCCATGGGGGGGTGGTACGAGCAGTACTTC
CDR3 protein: CASRPMGGWYEQYF

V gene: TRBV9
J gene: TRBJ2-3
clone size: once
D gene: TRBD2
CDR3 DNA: TGTGCCAGCAGCGTTGGTGGGGGGAGGGCAGATACGCAGTATTTT
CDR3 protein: CASSVGGGRADTQYF

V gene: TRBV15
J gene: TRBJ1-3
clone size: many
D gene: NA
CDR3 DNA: TGTGCCACCAGCAGAGATCCCGGAAACACCATATATTTT
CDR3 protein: CATSRDPGNTIYF

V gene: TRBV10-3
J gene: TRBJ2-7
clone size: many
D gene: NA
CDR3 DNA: TGTGCCATCAGCGAACTCTCGGATCTTAGCTCCTACGAGCAGTACTTC
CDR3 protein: CAISELSDLSSYEQYF

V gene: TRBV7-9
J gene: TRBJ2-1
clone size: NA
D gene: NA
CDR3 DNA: TGTGCCAGCAGGGCGGGGCCTTCAAATGAGCAGTTCTTC
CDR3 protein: CASRAGPSNEQFF

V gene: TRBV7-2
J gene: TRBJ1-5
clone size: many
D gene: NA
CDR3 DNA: TGTGCCAGCGGATACAGGGGCAATCAGCCCCAGCATTTT
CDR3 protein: CASGYRGNQPQHF

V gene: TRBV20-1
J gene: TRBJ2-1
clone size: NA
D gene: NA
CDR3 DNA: TGCAGTGCTAGAGAGGGGAATGAGCAGTTCTTC
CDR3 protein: CSAREGNEQFF

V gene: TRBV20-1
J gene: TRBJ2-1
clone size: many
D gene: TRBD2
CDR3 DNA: TGCAGTGCTAGAGATTCTAGCGGGGGGTTTAGGTTCTTC
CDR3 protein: CSARDSSGGFRFF

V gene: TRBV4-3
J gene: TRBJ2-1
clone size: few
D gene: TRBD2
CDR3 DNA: TGCGCCAGCAGCCAAGAGGGAGGAAGCGGGGGGGCCAATGAGCAGTTCTTC
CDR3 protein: CASSQEGGSGGANEQFF

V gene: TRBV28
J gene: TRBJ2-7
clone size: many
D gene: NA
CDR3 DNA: TGTGCCAGCAGTCCCGGAGGGGCCTACGAGCAGTACTTC
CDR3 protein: CASSPGGAYEQYF

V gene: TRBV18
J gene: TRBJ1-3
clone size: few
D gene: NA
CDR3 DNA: TGTGCCAGCTCACCACCGGGATTAAGTGGAAACACCATATATTTT
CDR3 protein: CASSPPGLSGNTIYF

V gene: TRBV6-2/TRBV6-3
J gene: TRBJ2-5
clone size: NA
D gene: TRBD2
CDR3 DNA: TGTGCCAGCAGTTACCTCCAGGCGGGGGGGAAAGAGACCCAGTACTTC
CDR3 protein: CASSYLQAGGKETQYF

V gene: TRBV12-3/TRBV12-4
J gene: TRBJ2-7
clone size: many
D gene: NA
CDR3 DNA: TGTGCCAGCAGTTTTAGGGCCAAGAGCTCCTACGAGCAGTACTTC
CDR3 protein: CASSFRAKSSYEQYF

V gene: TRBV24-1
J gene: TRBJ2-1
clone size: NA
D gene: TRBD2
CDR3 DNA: TGTGCCACCAGTGATGCACCGGGACTAGAGACGAGCTCCTACAATGAGCAGTTCTTC
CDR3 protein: CATSDAPGLETSSYNEQFF

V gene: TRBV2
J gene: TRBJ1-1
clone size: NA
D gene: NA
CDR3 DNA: TGTGCCAGCAGTGCGGGCCGGGTCACTACGGAAGCTTTCTTT
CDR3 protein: CASSAGRVTTEAFF

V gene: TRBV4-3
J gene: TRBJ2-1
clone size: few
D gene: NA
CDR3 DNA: TGCGCCAGCAGCCAAGATTTACGGACCTCGCAGTTCTTC
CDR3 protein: CASSQDLRTSQFF

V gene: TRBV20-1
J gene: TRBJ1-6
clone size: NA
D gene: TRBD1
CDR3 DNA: TGCAGTGCTAGAGATGGGTCTCGGACAGGGCTAAATTCACCCCTCCACTTT
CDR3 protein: CSARDGSRTGLNSPLHF

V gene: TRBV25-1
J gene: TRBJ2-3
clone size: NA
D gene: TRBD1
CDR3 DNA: TGTGCCAGCAGTGAATGGGACAGGATCACAGATACGCAGTATTTT
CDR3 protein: CASSEWDRITDTQYF

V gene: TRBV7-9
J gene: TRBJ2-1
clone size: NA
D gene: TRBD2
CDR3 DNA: TGTGCCAGCAGCAGGATAGCGGGAGGGTTGGATGAGCAGTTCTTC
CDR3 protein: CASSRIAGGLDEQFF

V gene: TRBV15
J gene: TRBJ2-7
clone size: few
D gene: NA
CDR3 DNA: TGTGCCACCAGCAGAGATCCAACAAGCGAGCAGTACTTC
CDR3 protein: CATSRDPTSEQYF

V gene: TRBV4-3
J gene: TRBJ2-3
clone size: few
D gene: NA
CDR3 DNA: TGCGCCAGCAGCCAAGTCGGAGCCCGAACGCAGTATTTT
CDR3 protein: CASSQVGARTQYF

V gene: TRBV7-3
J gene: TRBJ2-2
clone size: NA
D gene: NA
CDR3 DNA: TGTGCCAGCAGCTTAATTTTGGGCGGGGAGCTGTTTTTT
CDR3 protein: CASSLILGGELFF

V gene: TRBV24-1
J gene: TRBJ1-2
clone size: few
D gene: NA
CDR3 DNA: TGTGCCACTCAAGGCGACCGGAGGGGCTACACCTTC
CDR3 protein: CATQGDRRGYTF

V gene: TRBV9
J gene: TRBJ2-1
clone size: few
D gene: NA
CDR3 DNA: TGTGCCAGCAGCGTAACCGTGGGCTACAATGAGCAGTTCTTC
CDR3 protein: CASSVTVGYNEQFF

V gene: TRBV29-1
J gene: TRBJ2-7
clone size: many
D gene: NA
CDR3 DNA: TGCAGCGTTGAGGCCGATTTGGAGACAGCGAACGAGCAGTACTTC
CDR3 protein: CSVEADLETANEQYF

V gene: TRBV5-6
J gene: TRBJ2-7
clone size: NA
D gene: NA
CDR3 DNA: TGTGCCAGCAGCTCTACAAATTCCTACGAGCAGTACTTC
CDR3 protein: CASSSTNSYEQYF

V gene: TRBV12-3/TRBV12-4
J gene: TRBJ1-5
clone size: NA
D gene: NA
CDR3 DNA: TGTGCCAGCAGTAACGGATTTCAGCCCCAGCATTTT
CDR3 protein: CASSNGFQPQHF

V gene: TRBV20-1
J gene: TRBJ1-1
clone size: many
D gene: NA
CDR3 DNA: TGCAGTGCGGGCGGGACATCCAACACTGAAGCTTTCTTT
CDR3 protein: CSAGGTSNTEAFF

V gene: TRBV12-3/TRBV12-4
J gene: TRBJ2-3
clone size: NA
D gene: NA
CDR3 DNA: TGTGCCAGCAGCAGGGGATTTTTTAGCACAGATACGCAGTATTTT
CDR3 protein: CASSRGFFSTDTQYF

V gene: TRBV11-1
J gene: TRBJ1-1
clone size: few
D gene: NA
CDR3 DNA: TGTGCCAGCAGCTTTAACGTGGGGCGGGCTGAAGCTTTCTTT
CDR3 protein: CASSFNVGRAEAFF

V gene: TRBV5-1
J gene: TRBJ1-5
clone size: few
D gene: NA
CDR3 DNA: TGCGCCAGCAGCATGGACGGTTACAATCAGCCCCAGCATTTT
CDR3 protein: CASSMDGYNQPQHF

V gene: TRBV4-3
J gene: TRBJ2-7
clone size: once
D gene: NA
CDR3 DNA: TGCGCCAGCAGCCAAGTTAGGCGGGTTAACGAGCAGTACTTC
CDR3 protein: CASSQVRRVNEQYF

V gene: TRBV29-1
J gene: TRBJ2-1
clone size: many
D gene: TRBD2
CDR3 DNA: TGCAGCGTTGAATCGGGGGGCTCCTACAATGAGCAGTTCTTC
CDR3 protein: CSVESGGSYNEQFF

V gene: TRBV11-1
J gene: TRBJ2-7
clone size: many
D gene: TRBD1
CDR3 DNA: TGTGCCAGCAGCCAATATACAGGGGGCGGTTTCTACGAGCAGTACTTC
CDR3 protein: CASSQYTGGGFYEQYF